This paragraph reports one TCR beta chain. Its antigen has not been determined. Qualities for individual bases were not recorded, and no much larger clone is one base off. This specimen belongs to a study of shared clonotypes between healthy human individuals (dated by TCRdb to 2020 to 2021). With regard to the full study: A couple of women and a few men aged 18 to 49 years were included in the cohort. For each donor, three plates each were used for CD4 naive and CD4 memory, two plates were used for CD8 naive, and one plate was used for CD8 memory. The study deeply sequenced blood TCR repertoires of about 5 healthy adults to estimate repertoire size and the extent of clonotype sharing between individuals. Different laboratories and diverse techniques were used to prepare libraries and sequence TCR repertoires, to increase sequencing depth and limit assay-specific biases. Between about 0.85 and 9.5 billion PBMCs per donor were obtained by leukapheresis.

The donors were healthy, HIV-negative adults with no recently reported acute infections or vaccinations. Every donor was a Caucasian adult living in Nashville, Tennessee, USA. CD4+ T cells were enriched by magnetic negative selection, after which naive cells were positively selected on CD45RA and the negative fraction was taken as the memory subset. Blood was collected by leukapheresis, and PBMCs were isolated by Ficoll-Histopaque density gradient centrifugation and then cryopreserved in liquid nitrogen vapor phase. Analytical flow cytometry was used to check the purity and quantity of every magnetically sorted T cell population. From each sorted fraction, genomic DNA was isolated and quantified by UV absorbance on a Nanodrop 2000c. Reading from cysteine to phenylalanine, the CDR3 counts 15 amino acids. Only the CDR3 DNA stays, 45 bases, in frame from base 1. The CDR1 and CDR2 encoded by the germline V gene are SGDLS and YYNGEE. Trimming takes 4 bases off V and 4 bases off J; junction bases not matched to a gene: 6.

General study outcomes and caveats: Higher generation probabilities were observed for clonotypes shared by all four sorted-subset donors than for non-shared clonotypes. Incomplete sequencing was indicated by rarefaction of sorted-subset datasets, despite the large sequencing depth. Pairwise subsampling led to the expectation that sequencing depth would affect the degree of clonotype sharing among donors. Larger estimated clonotype richness was generally found for naive subsets than for memory subsets. About 5% of naive CD4, around 3.6% of naive CD8, about 2.1% of memory CD4, and about 0.4% of memory CD8 clonotypes were shared across four donors. Sampling was limited to blood, and TCR repertoires in tissue likely differ from TCR repertoires in blood. The genetic and exposure-history diversity represented was limited by the small number of donors.

TCR CDR3 regions were amplified from genomic DNA by multiplex PCR using the deep immunoSEQ assay. For each cell subset, the extracted genomic DNA was distributed evenly across all wells of several immunoSEQ 96-well plates, and each plate served as one replicate. For sorted subsets, each replicate PCR was loaded with about 0.2 ug genomic DNA, equivalent to 25,000 to 35,000 T cell genomes. The purified libraries were quantified using a Qubit 3.0 fluorometer, sized with a Bioanalyzer 2100, and then quantified again using the KAPA Library Quantification kit. Every immunoSEQ 96-well plate was sequenced on a dedicated single-read 150-cycle Illumina NextSeq 550 flow cell. The original pipeline was this. Because only junctional sequences without quality scores were contained in the immunoSEQ output, filtering matching that applied to full-length reads could not be performed. To assign V/J genes and CDR3, sequences were annotated against IMGT germline references using PyIR, a Python wrapper for IgBLAST v1.9. Reads were filtered out if the reads had weak V/J assignments (E-value above 1e-6), no CDR3, stop codons, out-of-frame junctions, or ambiguous translated residues. V3J clonotypes were defined as sequences sharing the same inferred V gene, J gene, and CDR3 amino acid sequence. Percentage overlap between repertoires was calculated by dividing the number of shared unique clonotypes by the size of the smaller repertoire. RTK rarefaction, the Chao1 estimator, and Recon v2.1 estimates of unobserved clonotypes were used to assess repertoire richness. OLGA was used to compute generation probabilities for all TCRbeta clonotypes that the gDNA method yielded from a few donors. TCRdb re-hosts the immuneACCESS table, in-frame sequences only. Its copies lack some clones; in the studies checked, an unresolved V gene accounts for under half of them, and the cause for the rest is not known. V and J calls and clone size are as listed in that table; D and trimming were resolved from the DNA. In this sample the table shows 2.3 million or so clones, approximately 95% of which occur a single time. 0.39% of the sample lies in the top ten.

Material: naive CD4+ T cells from PBMCs. The cell subset or site label for this specimen denotes: CD45RA+ positively selected. The TCR originated in a man between 18 and 35 years old in good health. Some clones in this sample may be carry-over from other donors' samples. The sequence joins TRBV9 to TRBJ1-4; 8 bases in the junction line up with TRBD1. The bases read TGTGCCAGCAGCTCACGGACAGGGAGTAATGAAAAACTGTTTTTT. It is translated as CASSSRTGSNEKLFF.